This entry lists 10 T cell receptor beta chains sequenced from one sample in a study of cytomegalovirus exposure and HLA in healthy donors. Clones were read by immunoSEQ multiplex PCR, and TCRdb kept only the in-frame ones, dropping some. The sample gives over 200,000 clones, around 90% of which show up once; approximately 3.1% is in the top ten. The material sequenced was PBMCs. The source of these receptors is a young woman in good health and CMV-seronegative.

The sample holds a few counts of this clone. Here the CDR3 reads CASSESQRNTGELFF. CDR3 coding DNA: TGTGCCAGCAGTGAATCACAGAGGAACACCGGGGAGCTGTTTTTT. J is TRBJ2-2 and V is TRBV25-1; no firm D call. Trimming took off 1 base at V and 1 base at J, with 7 bases between the two ends. Germline CDR1 reads MGHDK; CDR2 reads SYGVNS. The CDR3 spans 15 residues. Looking up the rest from reference TRBV25-1 and TRBJ2-2 gives the full variable domain: EADIYQTPRYLVIGTGKKITLECSQTMGHDKMYWYQQDPGMELHLIHYSYGVNSTEKGDLSSESTVSRIRTEHFPLTLESARPSHTSQYLCASSESQRNTGELFFGEGSRLTVL.

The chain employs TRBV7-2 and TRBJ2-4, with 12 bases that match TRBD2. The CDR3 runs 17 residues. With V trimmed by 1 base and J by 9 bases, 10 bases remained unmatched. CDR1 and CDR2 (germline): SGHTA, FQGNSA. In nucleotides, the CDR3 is TGTGCCAGCAGCTTAGATCTAGCGGGAGGGCCTCAGGCCATTCAGTACTTC. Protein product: CASSLDLAGGPQAIQYF.

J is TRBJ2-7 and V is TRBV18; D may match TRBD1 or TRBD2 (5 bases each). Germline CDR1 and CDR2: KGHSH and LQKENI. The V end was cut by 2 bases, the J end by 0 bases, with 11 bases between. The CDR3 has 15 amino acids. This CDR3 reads CASSPTGRDSYEQYF. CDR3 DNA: TGTGCCAGCTCACCAACAGGACGGGACTCCTACGAGCAGTACTTC. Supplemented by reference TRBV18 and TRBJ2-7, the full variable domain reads NAGVMQNPRHLVRRRGQEARLRCSPMKGHSHVYWYRQLPEEGLKFMVYLQKENIIDESGMPKERFSAEFPKEGPSILRIQQVVRGDSAAYFCASSPTGRDSYEQYFGPGTRLTVT.

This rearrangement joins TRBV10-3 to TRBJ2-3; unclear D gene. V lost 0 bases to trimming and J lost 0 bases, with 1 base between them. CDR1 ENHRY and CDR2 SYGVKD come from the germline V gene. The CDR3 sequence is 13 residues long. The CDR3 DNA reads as TGTGCCATCAGTGAGTCTAGCACAGATACGCAGTATTTT. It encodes CAISESSTDTQYF.

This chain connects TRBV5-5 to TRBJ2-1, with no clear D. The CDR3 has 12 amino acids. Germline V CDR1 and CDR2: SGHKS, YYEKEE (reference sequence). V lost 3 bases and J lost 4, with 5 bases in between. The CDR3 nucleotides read TGTGCCAGCAGCTCCAATTACAATGAGCAGTTCTTC. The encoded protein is CASSSNYNEQFF.

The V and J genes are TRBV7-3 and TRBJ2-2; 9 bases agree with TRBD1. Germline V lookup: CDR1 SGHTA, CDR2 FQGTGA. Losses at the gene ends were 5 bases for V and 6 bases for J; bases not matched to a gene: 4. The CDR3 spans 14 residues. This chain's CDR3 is CASSRTGEAGELFF. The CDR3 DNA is TGTGCCAGCAGCCGGACAGGGGAGGCCGGGGAGCTGTTTTTT.

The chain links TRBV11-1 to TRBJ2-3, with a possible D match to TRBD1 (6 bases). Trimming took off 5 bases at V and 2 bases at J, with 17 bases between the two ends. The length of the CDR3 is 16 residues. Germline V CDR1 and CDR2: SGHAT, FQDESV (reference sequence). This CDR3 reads CASSPEWDIYTDTQYF. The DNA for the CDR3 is TGTGCCAGCAGCCCAGAGTGGGACATATACACAGATACGCAGTATTTT.

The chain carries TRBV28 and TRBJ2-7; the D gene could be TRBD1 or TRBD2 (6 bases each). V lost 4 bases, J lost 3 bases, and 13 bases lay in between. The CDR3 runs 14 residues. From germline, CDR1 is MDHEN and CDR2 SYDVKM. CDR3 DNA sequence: TGTGCCAGCAGTTCGGGGGCAGGTTTCTACGAGCAGTACTTC. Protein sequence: CASSSGAGFYEQYF.

This chain's CDR3 is CASRATSGSGTDTQYF. CDR3 coding DNA: TGTGCCAGCAGGGCGACTAGCGGGTCTGGCACAGATACGCAGTATTTT. This rearrangement joins TRBV28 to TRBJ2-3, with 10 bases that match TRBD2. With 6 bases clipped from V and 1 base from J, the junction kept 7 bases outside the gene matches. Germline CDR1 and CDR2: MDHEN and SYDVKM. This CDR3 contains 16 residues.

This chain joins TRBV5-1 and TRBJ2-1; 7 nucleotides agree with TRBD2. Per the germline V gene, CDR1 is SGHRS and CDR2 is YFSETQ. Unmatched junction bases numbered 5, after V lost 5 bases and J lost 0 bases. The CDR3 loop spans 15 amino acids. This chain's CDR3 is CASRRREVSYNEQFF. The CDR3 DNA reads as TGCGCCAGCAGGAGACGGGAGGTCTCCTACAATGAGCAGTTCTTC.